Below, 22 T cell receptor beta chains from the same sample are listed, as sequenced in a study of T cell responses to AZD1222 COVID-19 vaccine. The protocol was immunoSEQ multiplex PCR, while the TCRdb copy is restricted to in-frame clones and leaves out a portion. The sample yields 150,000 to 200,000 clones, approximately 87% seen once. The material was peripheral blood, obtained on day 0 of MenACWY control vaccination. The origin of the receptors is an adult in good health.

The V call is TRBV3-1 (or the pseudogene TRBV3-2), the J call TRBJ2-1; the match to TRBD2 covers 7 bases. Germline V CDR1 and CDR2: LGHDT, YNNKEL (reference sequence). The CDR3 is 16 amino acids. V lost 0 bases, J lost 4 bases, and 6 bases stayed unmatched. The CDR3 is CASSQDLGGGYNEQFF. The CDR3 coding sequence is TGTGCCAGCAGCCAAGATCTGGGGGGAGGGTACAATGAGCAGTTCTTC.

The chain combines TRBV19 with TRBJ2-2; tentatively, D is TRBD2 (6 bases). The germline V gene has CDR1 LNHDA and CDR2 SQIVND (reference sequence). The CDR3 length is 13 residues. V gave up 6 bases and J gave up 1 base, with 6 bases separating them. CDR3 coding DNA: TGTGCCAGTAGGGGGGGGAACACCGGGGAGCTGTTTTTT. Protein: CASRGGNTGELFF.

The V call is TRBV28, the J call TRBJ1-1; TRBD1 matches 7 bases. Germline V gene sequence: CDR1 MDHEN, CDR2 SYDVKM. V lost 5 bases to trimming and J lost 0 bases; unmatched junction nucleotides: 6. This CDR3 has 15 amino acids. The CDR3 DNA follows: TGTGCCAGCAGTACATCAGGGGGTATGAACACTGAAGCTTTCTTT. Its protein is CASSTSGGMNTEAFF.

The chain is built from TRBV18 and TRBJ2-3; a weak D match, TRBD2 (6 bases). Trimming pared 3 bases from V and 5 bases from J, leaving 12 bases between. The CDR3 covers 14 residues. CDR1 is KGHSH, CDR2 LQKENI, per germline. The CDR3, as DNA: TGTGCCAGCTCACCCCTCGACGGGGGAGATACGCAGTATTTT. It specifies CASSPLDGGDTQYF. The full variable domain, completed using reference TRBV18 and TRBJ2-3, is NAGVMQNPRHLVRRRGQEARLRCSPMKGHSHVYWYRQLPEEGLKFMVYLQKENIIDESGMPKERFSAEFPKEGPSILRIQQVVRGDSAAYFCASSPLDGGDTQYFGPGTRLTVL.

The count of this clone is one. At one end the junction does not follow the germline gene, possibly because of a read error. The chain joins TRBV10-3 to TRBJ2-5; weak D call: TRBD2 (6 bases). The CDR3 covers 15 residues. Germline V CDR1 and CDR2: ENHRY, SYGVKD. The chain's CDR3 is CAISEPGELKETQYF. In DNA form, the CDR3 reads TGTGCCATCAGTGAGCCGGGGGAGCTCAAAGAGACTCAGTACTTC.

In this sample, this clone turned up once. V is TRBV28 and J is TRBJ2-3, with 8 nucleotides matching TRBD1. Germline assignment: CDR1 MDHEN and CDR2 SYDVKM. With V trimmed by 1 base and J by 2 bases, 5 bases remained unmatched. There are 16 residues in the CDR3. CDR3 residues: CASSLYRGTFTDTQYF. The CDR3 nucleotides read TGTGCCAGCAGTTTATACAGGGGGACCTTCACAGATACGCAGTATTTT.

This chain joins TRBV6-5 and TRBJ1-2, with unresolved D. The CDR3 loop spans 13 amino acids. V lost 6 bases, J lost 6 bases, and 14 bases lay in between. Germline V gene data show CDR1 as MNHEY and CDR2 as SVGAGI. Here the CDR3 DNA reads TGTGCCAGCAGAAACGGGGAAATGGATGGCTACACCTTC. Protein product: CASRNGEMDGYTF.

The chain joins TRBV30 to TRBJ2-7; unclear D gene. The CDR3 runs to 13 residues. V was cut by 2 bases and J by 6 bases, with 14 bases left in between. The V gene's germline CDR1 is GTSNPN and CDR2 SVGIG (reference sequence). The CDR3: CAWSPTVVSEQYF. CDR3 nucleotide sequence: TGTGCCTGGAGTCCGACGGTCGTTTCCGAGCAGTACTTC.

The chain has TRBV2 and TRBJ2-3, with 10 bases identical to TRBD2. J gave up 0 bases and V 4 bases, and 7 bases lay outside the gene matches. CDR3 length equals 17 residues. Germline V CDR1 and CDR2: SNHLY, FYNNEI. DNA for the CDR3: TGTGCCAGCAGTGTTCAACTAGCGGGACCAAGCACAGATACGCAGTATTTT. Protein sequence: CASSVQLAGPSTDTQYF.

The rearrangement joins TRBV29-1 to TRBJ2-5; 9 nucleotides match TRBD1. J was trimmed by 1 base and V by 6 bases; bases with no gene match: 0. The germline gives CDR1 SQVTM, CDR2 ANQGSEA. CDR3 length: 12 residues. The CDR3 sequence: CSVGQGQETQYF. CDR3 bases: TGCAGCGTGGGACAGGGCCAAGAGACCCAGTACTTC.

The chain joins TRBV6-5 to TRBJ1-4; D is uncertain. Germline V gene sequence: CDR1 MNHEY, CDR2 SVGAGI. This CDR3 has 16 amino acids. V lost 0 bases and J 8 bases, leaving 16 bases between the germline ends. This chain's CDR3 is CASSYSRLRRGEKLFF. The CDR3 DNA reads TGTGCCAGCAGTTACTCGAGACTCAGGCGAGGGGAAAAACTGTTTTTT.

The chain couples TRBV11-2 to TRBJ2-7; D uncertain. V lost 4 bases and J 3 bases, leaving 4 bases between the germline ends. Germline CDR1 SGHAT, CDR2 FQNNGV. There are 11 residues in the CDR3. CDR3: CASSSNYEQYF. The DNA of the CDR3 is TGTGCCAGCAGCTCCAACTACGAGCAGTACTTC. Filled out from reference TRBV11-2 and TRBJ2-7, the complete variable domain reads EAGVAQSPRYKIIEKRQSVAFWCNPISGHATLYWYQQILGQGPKLLIQFQNNGVVDDSQLPKDRFSAERLKGVDSTLKIQPAKLEDSAVYLCASSSNYEQYFGPGTRLTVT.

CDR3 protein: CASSTLGLKNNEQFF. CDR3 bases: TGCGCCAGCAGCACCTTGGGACTAAAAAACAATGAGCAGTTCTTC. This chain uses TRBV4-1 with TRBJ2-1, with 7 bases matching TRBD2. V lost 5 bases to trimming and J lost 5 bases; unmatched junction nucleotides: 9. The CDR3 sequence is 15 residues long. Germline V gene data show CDR1 as MGHRA and CDR2 as YSYEKL.

This chain links TRBV6-5 with TRBJ1-2, with D possibly TRBD1 on 6 matching bases. Trimming stripped 2 bases from V and 1 base from J, with 14 bases between. The CDR3 length is 16 residues. Germline assignment: CDR1 MNHEY and CDR2 SVGAGI. The CDR3 loop is CASSYPGQSHNYGYTF. The CDR3 DNA sequence: TGTGCCAGCAGTTACCCGGGACAATCCCATAACTATGGCTACACCTTC.

This clone was found a few times. The rearrangement uses TRBV21-1 and TRBJ1-2. TRBV21-1 is reported as a pseudogene. The CDR3 totals 17 residues. This CDR3 is CASSKVIGTGRSEGYTF. The CDR3 bases are TGTGCCAGCAGCAAAGTTATAGGGACCGGGCGATCGGAGGGCTACACCTTC.

The chain's CDR3 is CASSQVPGQSYEQYF. The CDR3, as DNA: TGTGCCAGCAGCCAAGTTCCCGGACAGTCCTACGAGCAGTACTTC. This rearrangement joins TRBV3-1 (or the pseudogene TRBV3-2) to TRBJ2-7; TRBD1 might be the D (6 bases). The CDR3 spans 15 residues. Germline V gene data show CDR1 as LGHDT and CDR2 as YNNKEL (reference sequence). Trimming shortened V by 1 base and J by 1 base, and 11 bases separated the two germline ends.

The V call is TRBV7-2, the J call TRBJ2-5, with 9 bases identical to TRBD2. Germline loops: CDR1 SGHTA, CDR2 FQGNSA. Trimming at V came to 7 bases and at J to 5 bases, leaving 8 bases not matched to a gene. The CDR3 consists of 14 residues. DNA of the CDR3: TGTGCCAGCAAGGCGGGAGGGCCGAGGGAGACCCAGTACTTC. This sequence encodes CASKAGGPRETQYF.

This clone was observed once. The genes are TRBV5-5 and TRBJ2-7; 7 bases align to TRBD2. CDR3 size: 15 residues. Germline values: CDR1 SGHKS, CDR2 YYEKEE (reference sequence). After removal of 0 bases from V and 1 base from J, the junction contained 4 bases not matched to a gene. The CDR3 DNA follows: TGTGCCAGCAGCTTGGTGGGGGAGGGATCCTACGAGCAGTACTTC. Its translation is CASSLVGEGSYEQYF.

This chain uses TRBV5-6 with TRBJ2-7; D is possibly TRBD1 (5 bases). The V end lost 1 base, the J end lost 3 bases, and 8 bases lay between the germline ends. In germline, CDR1 is SGHDT, CDR2 YYEEEE. CDR3 length: 13 amino acids. Here the CDR3 reads CASSLRQGYEQYF. The CDR3 nucleotides read TGTGCCAGCAGCTTGAGGCAGGGCTACGAGCAGTACTTC.

Points on this clone: A much larger clone sits a single nucleotide away, making a read error possible. The sample contains more than one DNA sequence encoding this CDR3. The V and J genes are TRBV2 and TRBJ1-1; tentatively, D is TRBD1 (5 bases). The CDR3 consists of 13 residues. V gave up 4 bases and J gave up 1 base, with 7 bases separating them. From germline, CDR1 is SNHLY and CDR2 FYNNEI. For the CDR3, the DNA is TGTGCCAGCAGTGGCCAGGGGAACACTGAAGCTTTCTTT. Amino acids: CASSGQGNTEAFF.

CDR3 in amino acids: CARGGLGYGYTF. CDR3 in DNA: TGTGCCAGGGGAGGGTTGGGGTATGGCTACACCTTC. This rearrangement joins TRBV6-5 to TRBJ1-2; D call uncertain. CDR3 length: 12 amino acids. Trimming removed 9 bases at V and 5 bases at J, with 13 bases between. CDR1 and CDR2 (germline): MNHEY, SVGAGI.

This chain joins TRBV5-3 and TRBJ2-7, with 10 bases lining up with TRBD2. TRBV5-3 is treated as an ORF (open reading frame) with a function not yet certain. The CDR3 length is 18 residues. J was trimmed by 3 bases and V by 3 bases; bases with no gene match: 15. CDR3 residues: CARSSSGTSAELLYEQYF. The CDR3 DNA reads TGTGCCAGAAGCTCATCCGGGACTAGCGCCGAATTGCTCTACGAGCAGTACTTC.